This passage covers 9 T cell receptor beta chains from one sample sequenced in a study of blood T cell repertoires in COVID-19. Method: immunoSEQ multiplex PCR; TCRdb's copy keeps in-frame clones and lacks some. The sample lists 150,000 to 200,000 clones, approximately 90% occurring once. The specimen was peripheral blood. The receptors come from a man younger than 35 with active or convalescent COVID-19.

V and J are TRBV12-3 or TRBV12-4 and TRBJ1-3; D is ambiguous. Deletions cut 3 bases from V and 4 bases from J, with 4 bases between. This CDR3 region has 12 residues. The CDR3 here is CASSLGGNTIYF. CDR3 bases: TGTGCCAGCAGTTTGGGCGGAAACACCATATATTTT.

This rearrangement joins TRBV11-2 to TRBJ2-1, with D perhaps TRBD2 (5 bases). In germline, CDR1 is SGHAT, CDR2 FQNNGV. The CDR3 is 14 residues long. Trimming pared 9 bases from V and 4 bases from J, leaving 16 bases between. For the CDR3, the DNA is TGTGCCAGTAAGACCCCACTAGGATACAATGAGCAGTTCTTC. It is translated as CASKTPLGYNEQFF.

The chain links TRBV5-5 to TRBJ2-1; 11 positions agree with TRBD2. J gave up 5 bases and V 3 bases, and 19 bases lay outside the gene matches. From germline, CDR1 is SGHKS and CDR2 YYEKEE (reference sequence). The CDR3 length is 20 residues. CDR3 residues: CASSWSPTSGAGGKDNEQFF. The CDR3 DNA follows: TGTGCCAGCAGCTGGTCCCCGACTAGCGGGGCGGGGGGCAAAGACAATGAGCAGTTCTTC.

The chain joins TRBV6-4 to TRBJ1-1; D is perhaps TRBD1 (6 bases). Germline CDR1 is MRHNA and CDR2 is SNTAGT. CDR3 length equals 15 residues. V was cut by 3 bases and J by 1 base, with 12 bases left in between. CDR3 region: CASSETGHPNTEAFF. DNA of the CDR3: TGTGCCAGCAGTGAAACGGGACACCCGAACACTGAAGCTTTCTTT.

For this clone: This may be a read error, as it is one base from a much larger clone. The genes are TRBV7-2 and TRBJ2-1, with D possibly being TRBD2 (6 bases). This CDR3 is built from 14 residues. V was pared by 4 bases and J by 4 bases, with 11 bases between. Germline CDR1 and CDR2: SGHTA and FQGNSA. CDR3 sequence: CASSSGLSYNEQFF. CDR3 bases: TGTGCCAGCAGCTCGGGACTGTCGTACAATGAGCAGTTCTTC. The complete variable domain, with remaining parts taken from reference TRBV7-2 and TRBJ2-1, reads GAGVSQSPSNKVTEKGKDVELRCDPISGHTALYWYRQSLGQGLEFLIYFQGNSAPDKSGLPSDRFSAERTGGSVSTLTIQRTQQEDSAVYLCASSSGLSYNEQFFGPGTRLTVL.

The CDR3: CASSLFGVYEQYF. CDR3 DNA sequence: TGTGCCAGCTCCCTATTTGGAGTCTACGAGCAGTACTTC. The chain carries TRBV18 and TRBJ2-7; D unclear. Trimming cost V 6 bases and J 3 bases, with 12 bases left between them. Germline CDR1 and CDR2: KGHSH and LQKENI. The CDR3 consists of 13 residues.

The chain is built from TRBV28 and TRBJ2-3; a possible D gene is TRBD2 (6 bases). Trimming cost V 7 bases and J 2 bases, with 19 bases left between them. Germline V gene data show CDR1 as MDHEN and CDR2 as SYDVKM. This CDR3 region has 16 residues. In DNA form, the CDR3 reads TGTGCCAGCACCCCGGGGGTTATCAGTTCCACAGATACGCAGTATTTT. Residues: CASTPGVISSTDTQYF.

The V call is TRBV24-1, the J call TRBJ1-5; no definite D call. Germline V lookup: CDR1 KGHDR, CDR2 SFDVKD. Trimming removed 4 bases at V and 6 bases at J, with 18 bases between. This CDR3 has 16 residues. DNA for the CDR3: TGTGCCACCAGTGACCCGAGGGAGGGCTCAGGTCAGCCCCAGCATTTT. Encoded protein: CATSDPREGSGQPQHF.

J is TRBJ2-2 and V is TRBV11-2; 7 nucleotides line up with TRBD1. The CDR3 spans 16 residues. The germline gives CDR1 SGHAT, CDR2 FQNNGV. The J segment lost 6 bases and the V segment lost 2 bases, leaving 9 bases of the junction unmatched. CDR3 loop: CASSLIPGGASGELFF. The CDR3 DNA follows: TGTGCCAGCAGCTTAATTCCAGGGGGAGCCTCCGGGGAGCTGTTTTTT.